The 28 T cell receptor beta chains reported below all come from one sample, sequenced in a study of OX40 agonist ivuxolimab in advanced cancers. The data were produced by immunoSEQ multiplex PCR, yet TCRdb's version contains in-frame clones alone and is incomplete. The profile shows 65,000 to 95,000 clones, over 75% of them singletons. Sequenced here: CD4+ or CD8+ T cells sorted from blood, sampled in a trial of the OX40 agonist ivuxolimab. The receptors shown here come from an adult with an advanced solid tumor such as melanoma, head and neck, liver or kidney cancer.

This chain joins TRBV7-6 and TRBJ2-3; 7 positions agree with TRBD1. The V segment lost 1 base and the J segment 2 bases; nucleotides outside the gene matches: 6. CDR3 length: 16 residues. Germline CDR1 SGHVS, CDR2 FNYEAQ. As DNA, the CDR3 is TGTGCCAGCAGCTTAGAGGGGGCGAGGAACACAGATACGCAGTATTTT. Translated: CASSLEGARNTDTQYF.

The chain carries TRBV7-2 and TRBJ2-2, with D possibly matching TRBD2 (5 bases). Germline CDR1 reads SGHTA; CDR2 reads FQGNSA. The CDR3 totals 15 residues. Trimming shortened V by 3 bases and J by 1 base, and 9 bases separated the two germline ends. CDR3 residues: CASSFGGGNTGELFF. CDR3 sequence (DNA): TGTGCCAGCAGCTTCGGCGGAGGGAACACCGGGGAGCTGTTTTTT.

The V and J genes are TRBV15 and TRBJ2-1, with TRBD2 matching 8 bases. CDR3 length: 14 residues. Germline CDR1 is LNHNV and CDR2 is YYDKDF (reference sequence). J lost 10 bases, V lost 0 bases, and 5 bases had no gene match. For the CDR3, the DNA is TGTGCCACCAGCAGAGAGCGGGGGGATGGGGAGCAGTTCTTC. Translated, it gives CATSRERGDGEQFF.

V usage is TRBV10-3 and J usage is TRBJ1-3, with D unclear. Germline CDR1 is ENHRY and CDR2 is SYGVKD. V was pared by 6 bases and J by 0 bases, with 12 bases between. This CDR3 is built from 15 residues. The CDR3 bases are TGTGCCATCAGCCAACAGAGTAACTCTGGAAACACCATATATTTT. This encodes CAISQQSNSGNTIYF.

This chain joins TRBV21-1 and TRBJ2-7; TRBD2 is taken as the D call from the table, unchecked against the DNA. TRBV21-1 corresponds to a pseudogene. The CDR3 is made up of 16 amino acids. The DNA for the CDR3 is TGTGCCAGCAGCAAAGACGAACTAGCGGGAGTAGGTGAGCAGTACTTC. It codes for CASSKDELAGVGEQYF.

This clone was detected only once. The J gene is TRBJ2-1, the V gene TRBV18; D is unclear. The CDR3 is 13 amino acids. Trimming removed 6 bases at V and 9 bases at J, with 15 bases between. Germline lookup yields CDR1 KGHSH and CDR2 LQKENI. The CDR3 DNA reads as TGTGCCAGCTCCCGGGTCCGGGTCGGTGAGCAGTTCTTC. Protein: CASSRVRVGEQFF.

V is TRBV11-3 and J is TRBJ2-2, with 8 bases aligning to TRBD1. CDR1 and CDR2 (germline): SGHNT, YENEEA. CDR3 size: 16 residues. Unmatched junction bases numbered 5, after V lost 3 bases and J lost 2 bases. For the CDR3, the DNA is TGTGCCAGCAGCTTCGGGACAGGCTTTAACACCGGGGAGCTGTTTTTT. Amino acids: CASSFGTGFNTGELFF.

The chain employs TRBV7-9 and TRBJ2-2; D remains ambiguous. V was cut by 5 bases and J by 5 bases, with 9 bases left in between. Germline V lookup: CDR1 SEHNR, CDR2 FQNEAQ (reference sequence). The CDR3 consists of 13 residues. The CDR3 nucleotides read TGTGCCAGCAGCCCCCTAGTAACCGGGGAGCTGTTTTTT. Translating gives CASSPLVTGELFF.

The count of this clone is one. V and J are TRBV6-4 and TRBJ2-1; 11 bases line up with TRBD2. The CDR3 extends over 16 amino acids. The ends lost 2 bases at V and 1 base at J; junction bases unmatched: 1. Germline assignment: CDR1 MRHNA and CDR2 SNTAGT. This CDR3 reads CASSDRLAGSYNEQFF. CDR3 in DNA: TGTGCCAGCAGTGACCGACTAGCGGGATCCTACAATGAGCAGTTCTTC.

The gene calls are TRBV5-1 and TRBJ1-2; a weak D match, TRBD1 (5 bases). The germline V gene has CDR1 SGHRS and CDR2 YFSETQ. Trimming stripped 5 bases from V and 4 bases from J, with 12 bases between. The CDR3 totals 13 residues. The CDR3 DNA is TGCGCCAGCAGACAAACAGGCTCCTATGGCTACACCTTC. This sequence encodes CASRQTGSYGYTF. The entire variable domain, with the rest obtained from reference TRBV5-1 and TRBJ1-2, is as follows: KAGVTQTPRYLIKTRGQQVTLSCSPISGHRSVSWYQQTPGQGLQFLFEYFSETQRNKGNFPGRFSGRQFSNSRSEMNVSTLELGDSALYLCASRQTGSYGYTFGSGTRLTVV.

The rearrangement joins TRBV2 to TRBJ2-5; TRBD2 agrees at 9 bases. This CDR3 region has 14 residues. The trim removed 8 bases at V and 5 bases at J, leaving 9 bases unmatched. CDR1 SNHLY and CDR2 FYNNEI come from the germline V gene. CDR3 DNA sequence: TGTGCCAGCTCGACTAGCGGAGCCTGGGAGACCCAGTACTTC. Its translation is CASSTSGAWETQYF.

J is TRBJ1-5 and V is TRBV2; D not resolved. V was clipped by 8 bases and J by 5 bases, with 16 bases between them. The CDR3 is 14 amino acids. Germline V gene sequence: CDR1 SNHLY, CDR2 FYNNEI. CDR3 protein: CASSLAEKDQPQHF. CDR3 nucleotide sequence: TGTGCCAGCTCGTTAGCGGAAAAGGATCAGCCCCAGCATTTT.

The sample holds a few counts of this clone. The chain recombines TRBV11-2 with TRBJ2-1, with 9 bases lining up with TRBD1. Losses at the gene ends were 6 bases for V and 7 bases for J; bases not matched to a gene: 7. This CDR3 contains 14 residues. Looked up from germline, CDR1 is SGHAT and CDR2 is FQNNGV. As DNA, the CDR3 is TGTGCCAGCAGGTTCCGGGACAGGGAAAATGAGCAGTTCTTC. Translation: CASRFRDRENEQFF.

This clone came up once. V usage is TRBV28 and J usage is TRBJ2-7; maybe TRBD2 (5 bases). Between the trimmed V and J ends, which lost 6 bases and 2 bases, there was a span of 8 bases. The CDR3 has 12 amino acids. Germline V lookup: CDR1 MDHEN, CDR2 SYDVKM. The chain's CDR3 is CASSFGAYEQYF. The DNA for the CDR3 is TGTGCCAGCAGCTTCGGGGCCTACGAGCAGTACTTC.

The chain has TRBV7-2 and TRBJ2-7; D is possibly TRBD1 (5 bases). The V end was cut by 4 bases, the J end by 2 bases, with 15 bases between. Germline V gives CDR1 SGHTA, CDR2 FQGNSA. This CDR3 spans 15 amino acids. The CDR3: CASSSQGILTYEQYF. The CDR3 DNA sequence: TGTGCCAGCAGCTCGCAGGGTATACTCACCTACGAGCAGTACTTC.

The chain links TRBV4-2 to TRBJ2-3, with 8 positions matching TRBD2. The V gene's germline CDR1 is LGHNA and CDR2 YNFKEQ. V dropped 0 bases and J dropped 0; count of bases not matched to a gene: 5. The CDR3 is made up of 17 amino acids. CDR3 residues: CASSQDGASGSTDTQYF. DNA for the CDR3: TGTGCCAGCAGCCAAGATGGGGCTAGCGGGAGCACAGATACGCAGTATTTT.

The chain combines TRBV21-1 with TRBJ2-1; the table's D call of TRBD2 was not tested on the DNA. TRBV21-1 is a pseudogene. The CDR3 extends over 17 amino acids. The CDR3 sequence: CASSKGLAGARIDEQFF. In nucleotides, the CDR3 is TGTGCCAGCAGCAAAGGACTAGCGGGAGCTCGAATCGATGAGCAGTTCTTC.

The V gene is TRBV18, the J gene TRBJ2-7; TRBD1 aligns across 8 bases. The CDR3 length is 14 residues. The V gene's germline CDR1 is KGHSH and CDR2 LQKENI. Unmatched junction bases numbered 5, after V lost 3 bases and J lost 4 bases. CDR3 sequence (DNA): TGTGCCAGCTCACCGGACAGGGTCTCGTACGAGCAGTACTTC. Protein: CASSPDRVSYEQYF.

The chain combines TRBV6-6 with TRBJ2-7; D is unresolved. From germline, CDR1 is MNHNY and CDR2 SVGAGI (reference sequence). V lost 5 bases and J lost 5, with 22 bases in between. The CDR3 consists of 16 residues. CDR3: CASSPYSNYPGDEQYF. The CDR3 bases are TGTGCCAGCAGTCCGTACTCAAACTACCCTGGGGACGAGCAGTACTTC.

The chain carries TRBV21-1 and TRBJ2-2; the table's D call, TRBD1, was not checked against the DNA. TRBV21-1 is a documented pseudogene. The CDR3 has 18 residues. CDR3: CASSKGGPGQTNTGELFF. The CDR3 nucleotides are TGTGCCAGCAGCAAAGGGGGCCCGGGACAGACGAACACCGGGGAGCTGTTTTTT.

V is TRBV7-6 and J is TRBJ2-5; D gene uncertain. The CDR3 sequence is 13 residues long. Trimming left V 4 bases short and J 5 bases short, with 11 bases between. Per the germline V gene, CDR1 is SGHVS and CDR2 is FNYEAQ. The CDR3 loop is CASSSGPRETQYF. CDR3 nucleotides: TGTGCCAGCAGCTCTGGCCCACGGGAGACCCAGTACTTC.

This chain links TRBV6-5 with TRBJ2-7; D gene unclear. The V gene lost 5 bases and the J gene lost 7 bases, with 9 bases spanning the gap. This CDR3 comprises 11 residues. The germline CDR1 and CDR2 sequences are MNHEY and SVGAGI. CDR3 sequence reads: CASSSLGEQYF. CDR3 nucleotide sequence: TGTGCCAGCAGTAGCCTAGGGGAGCAGTACTTC.

Written as DNA, the CDR3 is TGTGCCAGCAGCTCGTACACCTCCTACGAGCAGTACTTC. Translating gives CASSSYTSYEQYF. The chain employs TRBV11-2 and TRBJ2-7; D gene uncertain. CDR3 length: 13 residues. V was cut by 4 bases and J by 0 bases, with 7 bases left in between. Germline V gene data show CDR1 as SGHAT and CDR2 as FQNNGV.

The chain links TRBV6-5 to TRBJ1-6, with D perhaps matching TRBD1 (6 bases). The CDR3 length is 14 residues. V was cut by 8 bases and J by 5 bases, with 13 bases left in between. Per germline, CDR1 MNHEY and CDR2 SVGAGI. The CDR3 coding sequence is TGTGCCAGCCGAGTGACAGGAGATAATTCACCCCTCCACTTT. Amino acids: CASRVTGDNSPLHF.

This clone was picked up one time. V and J are TRBV28 and TRBJ1-2; D is ambiguous. CDR1 MDHEN and CDR2 SYDVKM come from the germline V gene. Trimming took 2 bases from V and 5 from J, leaving 15 bases between them. The CDR3 totals 15 residues. Written as DNA, the CDR3 is TGTGCCAGCAGTTTAGACGCGGCTGGAGGATATGGCTACACCTTC. As protein: CASSLDAAGGYGYTF.

The rearrangement uses TRBV10-3 and TRBJ2-2; 9 bases line up with TRBD1. The V gene's germline CDR1 is ENHRY and CDR2 SYGVKD. This CDR3 is built from 14 residues. V lost 3 bases and J lost 8; bases outside the gene matches: 4. CDR3 sequence (DNA): TGTGCCATCAGTGAACAGGGGGCAACGGGGGAGCTGTTTTTT. Translating gives CAISEQGATGELFF.

A word on this clone: Here the CDR3 omits its conserved ending phenylalanine or tryptophan, so a read error is the likely source. It is unclear where the CDR3 begins or ends on the DNA, so no DNA is shown, and the CDR3 is as TCRdb lists it. The chain is built from TRBV30 and TRBJ1-2. The CDR3 contains 13 residues when both ends are counted. CDR1 and CDR2 from the germline V gene are GTSNPN and SVGIG (reference sequence). CDR3 region: CAWSSSRGHPVVI.

The rearrangement links TRBV29-1 to TRBJ1-1; D gene ambiguous. The CDR3 extends over 11 amino acids. CDR1 SQVTM and CDR2 ANQGSEA come from the germline V gene. V dropped 1 base and J dropped 10 bases, with 10 bases sitting between them. The CDR3 DNA reads as TGCAGCGTTGAAGGGACCACGGCAGCTTTCTTT. This translates into CSVEGTTAAFF.